This T cell receptor beta chain appears in the sequencing data of a study of T-cell reconstitution after alpha-beta-depleted transplantation in children. Many counts were recorded for this clonotype. Library preparation (for TCRbeta) was performed with unique molecular identifiers. TCRdb re-derived calls from the PCR reads in MiXCR, one entry per CDR3 protein. The data contain over 150,000 distinct CDR3 sequences, around 7% of them seen just once; the ten biggest clones take up 3% to 3.5%. CDR1 and CDR2 (germline): SGHRS, YFSETQ. The CDR3 spans 15 residues. V was pared by 6 bases and J by 2 bases, with 5 bases of the junction left unmatched.

This TCR derives from a human donor who donated a stem cell graft to a child with Wiskott-Aldrich syndrome. The chain recombines TRBV5-1 with TRBJ2-1; 10 bases are a match to TRBD2. This sample comprised PBMCs from the stem cell graft donor, obtained from the stem cell graft. The CDR3 region has the DNA TGCGCCAGCACTATAGCGGGGGGAGCCTACAATGAGCAGTTCTTC. This sequence encodes CASTIAGGAYNEQFF.